The present TCR beta chain was sequenced within a study of blood T cell repertoires in COVID-19. Data came from immunoSEQ multiplex PCR; TCRdb stores just in-frame clones and leaves some out. The profile shows 150,000 to 200,000 clones, about 84% of them singletons. Sequencing was done on a sample of peripheral blood. This clonotype was obtained from a woman aged 25-40 years with acute or convalescent COVID-19.

CDR3 in amino acids: CAWSPTGNSPLHF. CDR3 nucleotides: TGTGCCTGGAGTCCCACAGGCAATTCACCCCTCCACTTT. The chain recombines TRBV30 with TRBJ1-6; possible D gene TRBD1, 5 bases. CDR3 length equals 13 residues. Germline CDR1 and CDR2: GTSNPN and SVGIG (reference sequence). V shed 2 bases and J shed 7 bases, with 9 bases lying between them.